What follows are 29 T cell receptor beta chains derived from one specimen sequenced in a study of T cell responses to AZD1222 COVID-19 vaccine. TCRdb's table, derived via immunoSEQ multiplex PCR, lists solely in-frame clones and lacks some. The data show 65,000 to 70,000 clones, 88% seen once. Sequencing was performed on peripheral blood, taken on day 0 of AZD1222 vaccination. All receptors come from an adult in good health.

The J gene is TRBJ2-3, the V gene TRBV24-1; 13 nucleotides match TRBD2. Germline values: CDR1 KGHDR, CDR2 SFDVKD. CDR3 length equals 17 residues. Trimming removed 4 bases from V and 2 bases from J; junction bases left unmatched: 5. The DNA of the CDR3 is TGTGCCACCAGTGACACCGGACTAGCGGGAGTCACAGATACGCAGTATTTT. This translates into CATSDTGLAGVTDTQYF.

The chain is built from TRBV2 and TRBJ2-3, with D possibly TRBD2 on 5 matching bases. Germline lookup yields CDR1 SNHLY and CDR2 FYNNEI. The CDR3 loop spans 15 amino acids. Trimming took 3 bases from V and 2 from J, leaving 12 bases between them. CDR3 nucleotides: TGTGCCAGCAGTGAGGCTAAGCGGCCCACAGATACGCAGTATTTT. It specifies CASSEAKRPTDTQYF.

The V gene is TRBV6-2 or TRBV6-3, the J gene TRBJ2-7; 10 bases align to TRBD2. The CDR3 is 14 amino acids. V shed 4 bases, J shed 3 bases, and the junction held 3 bases outside the gene matches. Germline V lookup: CDR1 MNHEY, CDR2 SVGEGT. CDR3 sequence reads: CASSSLAGDYEQYF. In nucleotides, the CDR3 is TGTGCCAGCAGTTCTCTAGCGGGAGACTACGAGCAGTACTTC.

The CDR3, as DNA: TGTGCCAGCAGCTATCAGGGGGATCAGCCCCAGCATTTT. Translation: CASSYQGDQPQHF. The V gene is TRBV9, the J gene TRBJ1-5; 7 positions match TRBD1. The trim removed 4 bases at V and 5 bases at J, leaving 3 bases unmatched. CDR1 SGDLS and CDR2 YYNGEE come from the germline V gene. This CDR3 spans 13 amino acids.

This sequence joins TRBV7-9 and TRBJ1-5; 10 nucleotides align to TRBD1. In germline, CDR1 is SEHNR, CDR2 FQNEAQ (reference sequence). The CDR3 is 19 residues long. V was clipped by 5 bases and J by 2 bases; unmatched bases: 15. CDR3 region: CASSVGETGGFTGNQPQHF. As DNA, the CDR3 is TGTGCCAGCAGCGTAGGTGAGACAGGGGGCTTTACTGGCAATCAGCCCCAGCATTTT.

This clone has only one observation. The rearrangement uses TRBV2 and TRBJ1-6; possible D gene TRBD1, 5 bases. The V gene lost 9 bases and the J gene lost 9 bases, with 15 bases spanning the gap. The CDR3 is 13 residues long. Germline values: CDR1 SNHLY, CDR2 FYNNEI. CDR3 loop: CASIDSLASPLHF. In nucleotides, the CDR3 is TGTGCCAGTATTGACAGTCTAGCTTCACCCCTCCACTTT.

The chain combines TRBV6-5 with TRBJ1-1; 8 bases map to TRBD1. The CDR3 is 15 amino acids. With V trimmed by 6 bases and J by 6 bases, 12 bases remained unmatched. Per the germline V gene, CDR1 is MNHEY and CDR2 is SVGAGI. CDR3 residues: CASRTTDRVSSEAFF. The CDR3 DNA reads TGTGCCAGCAGAACAACGGACAGGGTTTCGTCTGAAGCTTTCTTT.

The gene calls are TRBV19 and TRBJ1-2; D ambiguous. Between the trimmed V and J ends, which lost 1 base and 0 bases, there was a span of 6 bases. Germline V gives CDR1 LNHDA, CDR2 SQIVND (reference sequence). CDR3 length: 14 amino acids. The CDR3 sequence: CASSIARTNYGYTF. The CDR3 nucleotides read TGTGCCAGTAGTATAGCACGGACTAACTATGGCTACACCTTC.

This chain uses TRBV12-5 with TRBJ1-2; D unclear. The CDR3 sequence is 12 residues long. Per the germline V gene, CDR1 is LGHNT and CDR2 is FRNRAP. Trimming shortened V by 2 bases and J by 8 bases, and 9 bases separated the two germline ends. The CDR3, as DNA: TGTGCTAGTGGTTTGTTCCACGGGGGCTACACCTTC. This gives the protein CASGLFHGGYTF.

V and J are TRBV7-9 and TRBJ2-1, with 8 bases identical to TRBD2. This CDR3 comprises 17 residues. The ends lost 3 bases at V and 7 bases at J; junction bases unmatched: 14. The germline V gene has CDR1 SEHNR and CDR2 FQNEAQ (reference sequence). The CDR3 DNA reads TGTGCCAGCAGCTTTGGGCGGGAGGACCGCTTGATTAATGAGCAGTTCTTC. Its translation: CASSFGREDRLINEQFF.

The chain is built from TRBV12-5 and TRBJ2-1; TRBD1 matches 10 bases. Losses at the gene ends were 0 bases for V and 8 bases for J; bases not matched to a gene: 10. This CDR3 comprises 17 residues. CDR1 is LGHNT and CDR2 is FRNRAP in the germline V gene. CDR3 sequence (DNA): TGTGCTAGTGGTTTGGTACTATCGGGACAGGGGTTCCATGAGCAGTTCTTC. Translating it yields CASGLVLSGQGFHEQFF.

This chain joins TRBV6-6 and TRBJ2-3, with 7 bases that match TRBD1. This CDR3 has 15 amino acids. Germline trimming cut 6 bases from V and 0 bases from J; bases unmatched to any gene: 6. Germline V gene lookup returns CDR1 MNHNY and CDR2 SVGAGI (reference sequence). The CDR3 region is CASRDRRQSTDTQYF. CDR3 DNA: TGTGCCAGCAGGGACAGGCGCCAAAGCACAGATACGCAGTATTTT.

The genes are TRBV10-3 and TRBJ1-5; 9 bases line up with TRBD1. V lost 3 bases to trimming and J lost 4 bases; unmatched junction nucleotides: 1. The CDR3 spans 14 residues. The germline CDR1 and CDR2 sequences are ENHRY and SYGVKD. CDR3 coding DNA: TGTGCCATCAGTGAAGGACAGGGGAATCAGCCCCAGCATTTT. It encodes CAISEGQGNQPQHF.

The chain employs TRBV11-2 and TRBJ2-7; 8 bases agree with TRBD1. Germline values: CDR1 SGHAT, CDR2 FQNNGV. The CDR3 consists of 16 residues. V lost 1 base to trimming and J lost 4 bases; unmatched junction nucleotides: 9. This CDR3 is CASSLAPRQGSYEQYF. The DNA for the CDR3 is TGTGCCAGCAGCTTAGCCCCGAGACAGGGGAGTTACGAGCAGTACTTC.

This chain uses TRBV30 with TRBJ2-7, with D possibly being TRBD1 (6 bases). The CDR3 runs 13 residues. V was cut by 2 bases and J by 0 bases, with 8 bases left in between. CDR1 and CDR2 from the germline V gene are GTSNPN and SVGIG (reference sequence). In nucleotides, the CDR3 is TGTGCCTGGAGTAAGGGACACTCCTACGAGCAGTACTTC. It translates to CAWSKGHSYEQYF.

This rearrangement joins TRBV29-1 to TRBJ1-1; 7 bases align to TRBD1. CDR1 SQVTM and CDR2 ANQGSEA come from the germline V gene. The CDR3 contains 13 residues. J was trimmed by 4 bases and V by 7 bases; bases with no gene match: 9. Here the CDR3 reads CSARRQGGTEAFF. DNA for the CDR3: TGCAGCGCCCGAAGACAGGGAGGCACTGAAGCTTTCTTT.

The V and J genes are TRBV19 and TRBJ2-3; no clear D. CDR1 LNHDA and CDR2 SQIVND come from the germline V gene (reference sequence). Deletions cut 5 bases from V and 0 bases from J, with 9 bases between. The CDR3 runs 14 residues. CDR3 nucleotides: TGTGCCAGTAGTCCGGGCCCTAGCACAGATACGCAGTATTTT. It yields the protein CASSPGPSTDTQYF.

This chain joins TRBV21-1 and TRBJ2-1. TRBV21-1 is a pseudogene locus. CDR3 length: 17 amino acids. In nucleotides, the CDR3 is TGTGCCAGCAGCAAAGCGGGGGGCCTGAGTAGGGACAATGAGCAGTTCTTC. It encodes CASSKAGGLSRDNEQFF.

The CDR3 here is CASSLRGWGAGNTEAFF. In DNA form, the CDR3 reads TGCGCCAGCAGCTTGAGGGGGTGGGGCGCGGGGAACACTGAAGCTTTCTTT. The rearrangement uses TRBV5-1 and TRBJ1-1; tentatively, D is TRBD1 (6 bases). The CDR3 has 17 residues. CDR1 and CDR2 (germline): SGHRS, YFSETQ. Trimming pared 1 base from V and 1 base from J, leaving 17 bases between.

For the CDR3, the DNA is TGTGCCAGCAGTCCCGGGGACAGGGTCGGCGAGCAGTACTTC. Its protein product is CASSPGDRVGEQYF. J is TRBJ2-7 and V is TRBV11-2; 9 nucleotides agree with TRBD1. This CDR3 contains 14 residues. From germline, CDR1 is SGHAT and CDR2 FQNNGV. With V trimmed by 6 bases and J by 6 bases, 9 bases remained unmatched.

In this sample, this clone turned up once. The rearrangement uses TRBV11-2 and TRBJ2-7; the D gene is possibly TRBD2 (7 bases). This CDR3 has 15 residues. In germline, CDR1 is SGHAT, CDR2 FQNNGV. Trimming pared 7 bases from V and 2 bases from J, leaving 18 bases between. CDR3 bases: TGTGCCAGCATCCCGGGGGGCGGGCTCACCTACGAGCAGTACTTC. Its translation is CASIPGGGLTYEQYF.

The V gene is TRBV12-3 or TRBV12-4, the J gene TRBJ1-2; D is undetermined. V was pared by 7 bases and J by 9 bases, with 18 bases between. The CDR3 sequence is 13 residues long. The CDR3 coding sequence is TGTGCCAGCACCTCACCGGGATACAAGAGCTACACCTTC. Residues: CASTSPGYKSYTF.

The gene calls are TRBV28 and TRBJ2-7; 8 positions match TRBD1. The CDR3 contains 17 residues. With V trimmed by 6 bases and J by 2 bases, 15 bases remained unmatched. Germline V CDR1 and CDR2: MDHEN, SYDVKM. CDR3 coding DNA: TGTGCCAGCAGCCACTCCGTCCGGGACAGGCGGACCTACGAGCAGTACTTC. Translating it yields CASSHSVRDRRTYEQYF.

V gene TRBV4-2 combines with J gene TRBJ2-1, with TRBD2 identical over 8 bases. CDR1 is LGHNA and CDR2 is YNFKEQ in the germline V gene. J lost 5 bases, V lost 1 base, and 4 bases had no gene match. The CDR3 totals 15 residues. CDR3 bases: TGTGCCAGCAGCCAAGCGGGAGGGGGGAACAATGAGCAGTTCTTC. Its protein is CASSQAGGGNNEQFF.

Regarding this clone: One end of the junction does not line up with germline, which may come from a read error. The gene calls are TRBV23-1 and TRBJ2-2, with 8 bases that match TRBD1. TRBV23-1 is an ORF, with its function uncertain. The CDR3 spans 18 residues. CDR3 DNA: TGCGCCAGCAGCCAATACCGGGACAGGATAGTAGGGCCCGGGGAGCTGTTTTTT. This translates into CASSQYRDRIVGPGELFF.

The chain is built from TRBV6-4 and TRBJ2-1; TRBD1 agrees at 8 bases. Losses at the gene ends were 1 base for V and 10 bases for J; bases not matched to a gene: 6. The CDR3 extends over 14 amino acids. CDR1 is MRHNA and CDR2 is SNTAGT in the germline V gene. CDR3: CASSDLQGAGEQFF. The DNA for the CDR3 is TGTGCCAGCAGTGACTTGCAGGGGGCCGGGGAGCAGTTCTTC.

The V call is TRBV6-5, the J call TRBJ2-3; no definite D call. V was shortened by 2 bases and J by 3 bases, with 6 bases between the two germline ends. The CDR3 is 13 amino acids. The germline V gene has CDR1 MNHEY and CDR2 SVGAGI. CDR3 nucleotide sequence: TGTGCCAGCAGTTACCCGTCAACAGATACGCAGTATTTT. Translating it yields CASSYPSTDTQYF.

V is TRBV7-3 and J is TRBJ2-2, with 14 bases fitting TRBD2. Trimming removed 5 bases from V and 4 bases from J; junction bases left unmatched: 15. The CDR3 has 20 amino acids. CDR1 and CDR2 (germline): SGHTA, FQGTGA. The CDR3 region has the DNA TGTGCCAGCAGCCCACGCCCCCGGACTAGCGGGAGGCCGGGCACCGGGGAGCTGTTTTTT. This codes for CASSPRPRTSGRPGTGELFF.

The chain carries TRBV4-2 and TRBJ1-5; 7 bases fit TRBD1. Per germline, CDR1 LGHNA and CDR2 YNFKEQ. V gave up 4 bases and J gave up 0 bases; unmatched junction bases: 6. This CDR3 is built from 16 residues. The CDR3 coding sequence is TGTGCCAGCAGCCCTCAGGGACAGAATAGCAATCAGCCCCAGCATTTT. Protein product: CASSPQGQNSNQPQHF.